Reported below is one T cell receptor (beta chain). This record comes from a study of blood T cell repertoires in COVID-19. Membership in each cohort depended on participant-reported clinical history. Cohort 3 recovered donors had two negative PCRs, clearance, or symptom resolution. In the study's own analysis: Amplified reference gene primers provided the basis for estimating nucleated cell counts. TCRdb's copy holds only in-frame clones and misses some; the assay was immunoSEQ multiplex PCR. D and trimming come from the DNA, and the V and J calls and clone size come from that table. The repertoire includes more than 250,000 clones, about 89% of them detected once, and about 2.6% sits in the top ten. CDR1 MDHEN and CDR2 SYDVKM come from the germline V gene. Trimming took off 3 bases at V and 9 bases at J, with 12 bases between the two ends. The CDR3 length is 14 residues.

Sequencing used PBMCs or T cells enriched from blood (not recorded which). The TCR comes from a woman between 18 and 30 years old who had recovered from COVID-19. The chain links TRBV28 to TRBJ1-6; no reliable D call. The CDR3 here is CASSFPTETSPLHF. The CDR3 coding sequence is TGTGCCAGCAGTTTCCCCACGGAGACTTCACCCCTCCACTTT.